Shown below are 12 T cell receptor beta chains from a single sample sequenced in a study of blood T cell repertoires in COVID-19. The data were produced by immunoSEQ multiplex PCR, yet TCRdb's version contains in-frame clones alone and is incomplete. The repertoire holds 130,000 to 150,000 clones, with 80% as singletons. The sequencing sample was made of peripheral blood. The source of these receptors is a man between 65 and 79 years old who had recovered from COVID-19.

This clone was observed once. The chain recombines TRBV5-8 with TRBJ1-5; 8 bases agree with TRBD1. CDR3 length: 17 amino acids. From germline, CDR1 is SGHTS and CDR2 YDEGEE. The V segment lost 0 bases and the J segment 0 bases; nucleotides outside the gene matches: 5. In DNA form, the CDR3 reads TGTGCCAGCAGCTTGGTACAGGGGACAGGTAGCAATCAGCCCCAGCATTTT. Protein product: CASSLVQGTGSNQPQHF.

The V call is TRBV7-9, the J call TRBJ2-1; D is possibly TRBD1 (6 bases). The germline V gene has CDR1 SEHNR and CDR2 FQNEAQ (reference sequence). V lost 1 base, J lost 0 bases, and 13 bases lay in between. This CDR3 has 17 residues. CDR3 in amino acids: CASSLGVTGISYNEQFF. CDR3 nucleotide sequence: TGTGCCAGCAGCTTAGGAGTTACAGGGATCTCCTACAATGAGCAGTTCTTC.

The CDR3 DNA is TGTGCCAGCAGCCCCGTGGGGGCAGTTGGAGAAAAACTGTTTTTT. Translated, it gives CASSPVGAVGEKLFF. This chain connects TRBV7-9 to TRBJ1-4; D is possibly TRBD1 (6 bases). The CDR3 totals 15 residues. Looked up from germline, CDR1 is SEHNR and CDR2 is FQNEAQ (reference sequence). Trimming removed 5 bases from V and 8 bases from J, with 18 bases in between.

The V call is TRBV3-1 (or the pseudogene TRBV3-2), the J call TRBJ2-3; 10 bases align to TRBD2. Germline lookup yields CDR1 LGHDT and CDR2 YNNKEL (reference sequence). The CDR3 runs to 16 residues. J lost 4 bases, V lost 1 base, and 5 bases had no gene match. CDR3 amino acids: CASSQGAGGSPDTQYF. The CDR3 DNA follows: TGTGCCAGCAGCCAAGGAGCGGGAGGGAGCCCAGATACGCAGTATTTT.

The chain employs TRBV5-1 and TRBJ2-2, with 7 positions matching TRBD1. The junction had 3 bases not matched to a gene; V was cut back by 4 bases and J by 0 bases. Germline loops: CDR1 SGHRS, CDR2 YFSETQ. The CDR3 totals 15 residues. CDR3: CASSPGQTNTGELFF. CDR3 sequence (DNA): TGCGCCAGCAGCCCGGGACAGACGAACACCGGGGAGCTGTTTTTT.

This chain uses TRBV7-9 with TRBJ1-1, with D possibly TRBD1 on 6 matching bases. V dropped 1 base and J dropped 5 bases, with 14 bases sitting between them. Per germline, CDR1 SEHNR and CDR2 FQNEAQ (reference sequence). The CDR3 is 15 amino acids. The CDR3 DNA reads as TGTGCCAGCAGCTTAGAGGGGGGGAGAGGGACTGAAGCTTTCTTT. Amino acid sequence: CASSLEGGRGTEAFF.

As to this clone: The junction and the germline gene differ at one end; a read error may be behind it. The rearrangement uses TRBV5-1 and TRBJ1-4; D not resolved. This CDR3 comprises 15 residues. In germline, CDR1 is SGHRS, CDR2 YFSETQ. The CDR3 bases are TGCGCCAGCAGTTTTCGGGCACAAACTAGTGAAAAACTGTTTTTT. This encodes CASSFRAQTSEKLFF.

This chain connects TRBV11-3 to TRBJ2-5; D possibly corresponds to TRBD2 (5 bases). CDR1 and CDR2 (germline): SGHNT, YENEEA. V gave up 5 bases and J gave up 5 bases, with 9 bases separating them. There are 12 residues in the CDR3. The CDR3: CASSLPGETQYF. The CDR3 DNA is TGTGCCAGCAGCCTGCCGGGGGAGACCCAGTACTTC.

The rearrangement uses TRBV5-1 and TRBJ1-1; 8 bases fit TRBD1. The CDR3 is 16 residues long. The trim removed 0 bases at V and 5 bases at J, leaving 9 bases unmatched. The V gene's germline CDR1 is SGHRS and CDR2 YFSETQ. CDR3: CASSLEAGGAGTEAFF. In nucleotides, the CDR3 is TGCGCCAGCAGCTTGGAAGCAGGGGGCGCGGGGACTGAAGCTTTCTTT.

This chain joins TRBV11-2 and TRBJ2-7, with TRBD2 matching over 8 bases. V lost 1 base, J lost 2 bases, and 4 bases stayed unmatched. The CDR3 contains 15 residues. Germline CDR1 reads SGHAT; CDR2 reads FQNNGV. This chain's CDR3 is CASSLASGGPYEQYF. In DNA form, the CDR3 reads TGTGCCAGCAGCTTAGCGAGCGGGGGCCCCTACGAGCAGTACTTC.

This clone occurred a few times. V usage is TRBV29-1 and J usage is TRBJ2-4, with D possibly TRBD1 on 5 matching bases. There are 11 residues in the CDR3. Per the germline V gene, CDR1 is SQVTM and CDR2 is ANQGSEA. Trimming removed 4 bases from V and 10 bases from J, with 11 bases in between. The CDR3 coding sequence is TGCAGCGTTGTTCAGGCAGGGATTCAGTACTTC. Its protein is CSVVQAGIQYF. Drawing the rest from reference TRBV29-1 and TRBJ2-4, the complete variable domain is SAVISQKPSRDICQRGTSLTIQCQVDSQVTMMFWYRQQPGQSLTLIATANQGSEATYESGFVIDKFPISRPNLTFSTLTVSNMSPEDSSIYLCSVVQAGIQYFGAGTRLSVL.

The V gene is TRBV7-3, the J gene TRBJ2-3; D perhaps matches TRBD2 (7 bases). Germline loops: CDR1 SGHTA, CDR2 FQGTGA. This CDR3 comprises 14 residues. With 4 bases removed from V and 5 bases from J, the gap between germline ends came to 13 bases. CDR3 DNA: TGTGCCAGCAGCTCAACAGGGAGGGGAGATACGCAGTATTTT. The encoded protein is CASSSTGRGDTQYF. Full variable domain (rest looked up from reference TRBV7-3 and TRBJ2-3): GAGVSQTPSNKVTEKGKYVELRCDPISGHTALYWYRQSLGQGPEFLIYFQGTGAADDSGLPNDRFFAVRPEGSVSTLKIQRTERGDSAVYLCASSSTGRGDTQYFGPGTRLTVL.